The 18 T cell receptor beta chains in this list originate from one sample, sequenced in a study of blood T cells in healthy people across ages. Primers used in a second PCR of about 7 to 12 cycles were a sample-barcoded 5' primer and a J-beta primer mix. TCRdb recomputed calls from the 5' RACE reads with MiXCR, one row per CDR3 protein. The profile shows approximately 1,700,000 distinct CDR3 sequences, approximately 40% of them singletons. The sequencing input was blood. These receptors came from a human donor in good health.

This clonotype was picked up a small number of times. The V and J genes are TRBV18 and TRBJ2-1, with D perhaps TRBD2 (5 bases). The germline CDR1 and CDR2 sequences are KGHSH and LQKENI. The V gene lost 3 bases and the J gene lost 1 base, with 13 bases spanning the gap. The CDR3 runs to 16 residues. CDR3 sequence (DNA): TGTGCCAGCTCACCGCTGTGGACGGGGTCCTACAATGAGCAGTTCTTC. Amino acids: CASSPLWTGSYNEQFF.

The sample holds a few counts of this clonotype. The rearrangement links TRBV10-3 to TRBJ1-2, with D unclear. Trimming shortened V by 0 bases and J by 1 base, and 9 bases separated the two germline ends. This CDR3 has 15 amino acids. Germline V gene data show CDR1 as ENHRY and CDR2 as SYGVKD. The CDR3 nucleotides read TGTGCCATCAGTGAGTCACGGCAGGATAACTATGGCTACACCTTC. Residues: CAISESRQDNYGYTF.

This clonotype showed up just a few times. This sequence joins TRBV4-3 and TRBJ2-7; TRBD1 agrees at 7 bases. Germline values: CDR1 LGHNA, CDR2 YSLEER. CDR3 length: 11 amino acids. With V trimmed by 11 bases and J by 5 bases, 6 bases remained unmatched. Written as DNA, the CDR3 is TGCGCCCCAGGGGGTTCCCACGAGCAGTACTTC. Encoded protein: CAPGGSHEQYF.

DNA for the CDR3: TGCAGCGTTATCCCGGACTTCTACAATGAGCAGTTCTTC. Protein: CSVIPDFYNEQFF. This sequence joins TRBV29-1 and TRBJ2-1, with D possibly TRBD2 on 5 matching bases. This CDR3 has 13 amino acids. Germline V gives CDR1 SQVTM, CDR2 ANQGSEA. The ends were cut back, 5 bases at V and 3 bases at J, with 11 bases in the middle.

V is TRBV7-2 and J is TRBJ1-1; D uncertain. The V end was cut by 2 bases, the J end by 2 bases, with 15 bases between. This CDR3 has 16 amino acids. Germline CDR1 SGHTA, CDR2 FQGNSA. CDR3 nucleotide sequence: TGTGCCAGCAGCTTATTTCCCCTCCGGGTCAACACTGAAGCTTTCTTT. Translated: CASSLFPLRVNTEAFF.

The V and J genes are TRBV29-1 and TRBJ2-5; perhaps D is TRBD1 or TRBD2 (6 bases each). Matching the DNA end better, TRBJ2-7 makes the J call doubtful. CDR3 size: 15 residues. Germline lookup yields CDR1 SQVTM and CDR2 ANQGSEA. The CDR3 nucleotides are TGCAGCGTTGAACTTGATGGGGGGCCCGACTACGAGCAGTACTTC. Protein sequence: CSVELDGGPDYEQYF.

This clonotype was found once. The chain carries TRBV6-2 or TRBV6-3 and TRBJ2-1; TRBD2 matches 7 bases. The CDR3 extends over 15 amino acids. The J segment lost 5 bases and the V segment lost 2 bases, leaving 6 bases of the junction unmatched. In germline, CDR1 is MNHEY, CDR2 SVGEGT. This CDR3 is CASSYGGGPDNEQFF. Here the CDR3 DNA reads TGTGCCAGCAGTTACGGCGGGGGACCTGACAATGAGCAGTTCTTC.

The CDR3 bases are TGCGCCAGCAGACCCACGAGCCTAGGGAACACTGAAGCTTTCTTT. The encoded protein is CASRPTSLGNTEAFF. The chain has TRBV5-1 and TRBJ1-1; no firm D call. Germline V lookup: CDR1 SGHRS, CDR2 YFSETQ. Between the trimmed V and J ends, which lost 5 bases and 1 base, there was a span of 15 bases. The CDR3 totals 15 residues.

V is TRBV27 and J is TRBJ2-7; D gene uncertain. This CDR3 has 16 residues. V lost 1 base and J lost 0, with 13 bases in between. Germline V lookup: CDR1 MNHEY, CDR2 SMNVEV (reference sequence). CDR3 region: CASSLYVPVSSYEQYF. The CDR3 DNA is TGTGCCAGCAGTTTATACGTTCCGGTTAGCTCCTACGAGCAGTACTTC.

The chain couples TRBV2 to TRBJ2-5; TRBD1 might be the D (6 bases). This CDR3 has 14 residues. Per germline, CDR1 SNHLY and CDR2 FYNNEI. Trimming cost V 6 bases and J 7 bases, with 18 bases left between them. CDR3 nucleotides: TGTGCCAGCAGGACAGGTCCCGAATGGATGACCCAGTACTTC. It is translated as CASRTGPEWMTQYF.

The chain employs TRBV7-3 and TRBJ2-5, with D perhaps TRBD1 (5 bases). The CDR3 runs 15 residues. Germline V gene sequence: CDR1 SGHTA, CDR2 FQGTGA. The V and J ends lost 3 bases and 4 bases respectively, with 15 bases between them. DNA of the CDR3: TGTGCCAGCAGCTTGGGCACAGGAAGTTTAGAGACCCAGTACTTC. This encodes CASSLGTGSLETQYF.

On this clonotype itself: Sequence at one end of the junction differs from germline and may be a read error. The CDR3 nucleotides are TGTGCCGGCAGTTACTTCGGCAGGAGGGAGACCCAGGACTTC. Translation: CAGSYFGRRETQDF. The chain links TRBV6-5 to TRBJ2-5; TRBD2 might be the D (6 bases). Germline values: CDR1 MNHEY, CDR2 SVGAGI. The CDR3 contains 14 residues.

The V call is TRBV10-3, the J call TRBJ2-1; TRBD2 agrees at 7 bases. The CDR3 totals 15 residues. The germline CDR1 and CDR2 sequences are ENHRY and SYGVKD. The trim removed 7 bases at V and 0 bases at J, leaving 6 bases unmatched. CDR3 coding DNA: TGTGCCATCAAGGTGGCGGGGGACTCCTACAATGAGCAGTTCTTC. Residues: CAIKVAGDSYNEQFF.

V gene TRBV7-2 combines with J gene TRBJ1-2; tentatively, D is TRBD1 (6 bases). The CDR3 runs 16 residues. Trimming shortened V by 2 bases and J by 3 bases, and 16 bases separated the two germline ends. The germline V gene has CDR1 SGHTA and CDR2 FQGNSA. CDR3 DNA sequence: TGTGCCAGCAGCTTACAGTTACCGGGGGCAGACTATGGCTACACCTTC. Protein: CASSLQLPGADYGYTF.

The chain is built from TRBV7-2 and TRBJ2-3; tentatively, D is TRBD1 (6 bases). CDR3 length: 14 residues. Germline CDR1 and CDR2: SGHTA and FQGNSA. Trimming removed 3 bases at V and 7 bases at J, with 14 bases between. The CDR3 nucleotides are TGTGCCAGCAGCTTCGCCTTCGGGACACATACGCAGTATTTT. This gives the protein CASSFAFGTHTQYF.

This clonotype has ten or more counts. CDR3 loop: CASSLEGYQPQHF. The CDR3, as DNA: TGTGCCAGCAGCTTAGAAGGGTATCAGCCCCAGCATTTT. The V gene is TRBV7-8, the J gene TRBJ1-5; D is unclear. The ends were cut back, 1 base at V and 5 bases at J, with 6 bases in the middle. This CDR3 spans 13 amino acids. The germline CDR1 and CDR2 sequences are SGHVS and FQNEAQ. The variable domain in full, with the rest retrieved from reference TRBV7-8 and TRBJ1-5, is GAGVSQSPRYKVAKRGQDVALRCDPISGHVSLFWYQQALGQGPEFLTYFQNEAQLDKSGLPSDRFFAERPEGSVSTLKIQRTQQEDSAVYLCASSLEGYQPQHFGDGTRLSIL.

A single count supports this clonotype. This chain links TRBV6-1 with TRBJ1-3; 8 bases match TRBD1. This CDR3 has 15 amino acids. Germline assignment: CDR1 MNHNS and CDR2 SASEGT. The V gene end was trimmed by 2 bases and the J gene end by 4 bases; junction bases not matched to a gene: 4. In DNA form, the CDR3 reads TGTGCCAGCAGTGAACAGACAGGGGCCGGAAACACCATATATTTT. It codes for CASSEQTGAGNTIYF.

This chain connects TRBV2 to TRBJ1-2; 7 bases align to TRBD1. V lost 6 bases, J lost 6 bases, and 13 bases stayed unmatched. The CDR3 loop spans 15 amino acids. CDR1 SNHLY and CDR2 FYNNEI come from the germline V gene. The CDR3 loop reads CASSVHGTAKNGYTF. CDR3 nucleotides: TGTGCCAGCAGCGTACACGGGACAGCAAAAAATGGCTACACCTTC.